This T cell receptor beta chain was observed in a study of OX40 agonist ivuxolimab in advanced cancers. Study context: Ivuxolimab was administered intravenously to patients at 0.01 to 10 mg/kg every 2 weeks. A male proportion of about 80% was recorded, with mean age about 54 years and range about 20 to 90.

Generated by immunoSEQ multiplex PCR, the TCRdb table keeps only in-frame clones and is missing some. The sample carries about 110,000 clones, approximately 89% recorded once. The trim removed 6 bases at V and 13 bases at J, leaving 8 bases unmatched. This CDR3 is 11 amino acids long. CDR1 MNHEY and CDR2 SVGAGI come from the germline V gene. In its sample, this clone was seen once. Its antigen is unknown. Findings and caveats of the study: Near-lowest levels of clonal expansion characterized partial responders at 0.1-3.0 mg/kg. Clonal expansion was seen in CD4+ and CD8+ blood T cells by week 6 at 0.1 to 3.0 mg/kg.

Sequences were derived from CD4+ or CD8+ T cells sorted from blood, sampled in a trial of the OX40 agonist ivuxolimab. The chain recombines TRBV6-5 with TRBJ1-2; 7 nucleotides agree with TRBD1. The source of this sequence is an adult with an advanced solid tumor such as melanoma, head and neck, liver or kidney cancer. CDR3 nucleotide sequence: TGTGCCAGCAGCAACAGGGGACGCCGCACCTTC. Translated, it gives CASSNRGRRTF.